The present T cell receptor beta chain was sequenced within a study of CD8 T cells in Susac syndrome. Trimming took off 5 bases at V and 3 bases at J, with 9 bases between the two ends. The CDR3 consists of 13 residues. Germline CDR1 and CDR2: KGHDR and SFDVKD. Stable or active relapsing-remitting multiple sclerosis, untreated and meeting revised McDonald criteria, defined the controls. TEMRA cells were FACS-enriched, with CD8+ and CD4+ T cells isolated negatively. With random hexamers, reverse transcription was performed on about 0.5 to 1 ug of RNA. Amplification of the TCR beta CDR3 was carried out by immunoSEQ multiplex PCR, which spanned a total of 54 Vbeta and 13 Jbeta segments. TCRdb reanalysed the immunoSEQ multiplex PCR reads using MiXCR and keeps one entry per CDR3 protein. The sample holds 100,000 to 150,000 distinct CDR3 sequences, over 80% seen once.

The sequenced sample consisted of CD8+ T cells from PBMCs. The receptor was derived from a human donor with multiple sclerosis. The chain couples TRBV24-1 to TRBJ2-5; D perhaps matches TRBD1 (5 bases). This chain's CDR3 is CATSGLGEETQYF. The CDR3 coding sequence is TGTGCCACCAGTGGGTTAGGGGAAGAGACCCAGTACTTC.